This is a list of T cell receptor beta chains from one sample in a study of cytomegalovirus exposure and HLA in healthy donors. This table comes from immunoSEQ multiplex PCR, and its TCRdb copy is limited to in-frame clones, with some not included. The sample lists 150,000 to 250,000 clones, 84% occurring once. Sequencing was carried out using PBMCs. The origin of the receptors is a woman between 25 and 40 years old in good health and CMV-seropositive. Both conserved end residues are trimmed from each CDR3. The D gene is left open where the match is weak.

v_call: TRBV7-2; d_call: -; j_call: TRBJ1-3; cdr3_aa: ASSYALRPGNTIY
v_call: TRBV29-1; d_call: TRBD1; j_call: TRBJ1-5; cdr3_aa: SVDHGQGRH
v_call: TRBV19; d_call: -; j_call: TRBJ1-5; cdr3_aa: ASTLTSTYSNQPQH
v_call: TRBV28; d_call: -; j_call: TRBJ1-5; cdr3_aa: ASTHGGAGNQPQH
v_call: TRBV4-2; d_call: -; j_call: TRBJ2-7; cdr3_aa: ASSQDLGGSYEQY
v_call: TRBV28; d_call: -; j_call: TRBJ1-1; cdr3_aa: ASSGVGRYTEAF
v_call: TRBV27; d_call: TRBD2; j_call: TRBJ2-1; cdr3_aa: ASRGLAGSNEQF
v_call: TRBV27; d_call: TRBD1; j_call: TRBJ2-7; cdr3_aa: ASSPRDRGYYEQY
v_call: TRBV6-6; d_call: TRBD1; j_call: TRBJ1-5; cdr3_aa: ASSRQGGQPQH
v_call: TRBV18; d_call: -; j_call: TRBJ2-7; cdr3_aa: ASSSRLQGSSEQY
v_call: TRBV13; d_call: TRBD2; j_call: TRBJ2-3; cdr3_aa: ASSQREVWGDTQY
v_call: TRBV6-1; d_call: TRBD1; j_call: TRBJ1-2; cdr3_aa: ASSTEDREAGYT
v_call: TRBV6-6; d_call: TRBD1; j_call: TRBJ1-1; cdr3_aa: ASSTGGPLEAF
v_call: TRBV10-3; d_call: -; j_call: TRBJ1-1; cdr3_aa: AISESGRNTEAF
v_call: TRBV9; d_call: -; j_call: TRBJ1-1; cdr3_aa: ASSVHWNTEAF
v_call: TRBV7-9; d_call: -; j_call: TRBJ2-7; cdr3_aa: ASSATAILQDEQY
v_call: TRBV5-1; d_call: TRBD1; j_call: TRBJ1-1; cdr3_aa: ASSLGVGGGYTEAF
v_call: TRBV7-7; d_call: TRBD1; j_call: TRBJ2-5; cdr3_aa: ASSSEGQAGSGQY
v_call: TRBV27; d_call: -; j_call: TRBJ1-5; cdr3_aa: ASMVPSQGKCPMGNQPQH
v_call: TRBV5-1; d_call: -; j_call: TRBJ1-4; cdr3_aa: ASSLGSGREKLF
v_call: TRBV7-8; d_call: TRBD1; j_call: TRBJ1-5; cdr3_aa: ASSHLMDRGHQPQH
v_call: TRBV2; d_call: -; j_call: TRBJ1-2; cdr3_aa: ASSETDRRAYGYT
v_call: TRBV7-7; d_call: -; j_call: TRBJ2-6; cdr3_aa: ASSLVPPGQSGANVLT
v_call: TRBV7-8; d_call: -; j_call: TRBJ2-7; cdr3_aa: ASSPGIYEQY
v_call: TRBV9; d_call: TRBD1; j_call: TRBJ1-2; cdr3_aa: ASSPQGAGNYGYT
v_call: TRBV6-1; d_call: -; j_call: TRBJ1-1; cdr3_aa: ASSELRGNTEAF
v_call: TRBV6-6; d_call: TRBD1; j_call: TRBJ1-2; cdr3_aa: ASSPTYGQAGYT